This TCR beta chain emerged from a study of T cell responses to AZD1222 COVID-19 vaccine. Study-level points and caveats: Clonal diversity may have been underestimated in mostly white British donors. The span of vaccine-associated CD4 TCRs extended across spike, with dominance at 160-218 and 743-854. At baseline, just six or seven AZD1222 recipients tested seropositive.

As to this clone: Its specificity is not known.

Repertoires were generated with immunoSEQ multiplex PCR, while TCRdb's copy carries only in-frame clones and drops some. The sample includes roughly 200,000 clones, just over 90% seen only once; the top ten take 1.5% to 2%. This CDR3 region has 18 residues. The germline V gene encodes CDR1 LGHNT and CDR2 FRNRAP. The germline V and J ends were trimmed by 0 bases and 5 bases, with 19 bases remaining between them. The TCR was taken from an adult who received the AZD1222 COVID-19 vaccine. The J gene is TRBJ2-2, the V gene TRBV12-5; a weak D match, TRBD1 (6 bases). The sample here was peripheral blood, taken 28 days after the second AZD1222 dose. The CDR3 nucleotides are TGTGCTAGTGGTTTGGTAGGACTCCGGGGACACCGAACCGGGGAGCTGTTTTTT. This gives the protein CASGLVGLRGHRTGELFF.